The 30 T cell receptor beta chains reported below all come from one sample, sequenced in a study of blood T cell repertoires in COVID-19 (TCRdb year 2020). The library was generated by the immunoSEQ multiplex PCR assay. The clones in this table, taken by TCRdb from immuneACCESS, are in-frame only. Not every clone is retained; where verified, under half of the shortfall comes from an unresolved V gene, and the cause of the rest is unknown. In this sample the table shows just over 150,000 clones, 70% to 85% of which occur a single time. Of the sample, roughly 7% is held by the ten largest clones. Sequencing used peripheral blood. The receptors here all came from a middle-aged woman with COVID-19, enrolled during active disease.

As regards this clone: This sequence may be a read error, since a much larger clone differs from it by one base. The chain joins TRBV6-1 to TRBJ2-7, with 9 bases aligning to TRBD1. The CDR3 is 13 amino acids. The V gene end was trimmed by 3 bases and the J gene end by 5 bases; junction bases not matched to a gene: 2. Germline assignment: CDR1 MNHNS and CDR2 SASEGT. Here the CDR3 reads CASSEGQGHEQYF. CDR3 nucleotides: TGTGCCAGCAGTGAGGGACAGGGCCACGAGCAGTACTTC.

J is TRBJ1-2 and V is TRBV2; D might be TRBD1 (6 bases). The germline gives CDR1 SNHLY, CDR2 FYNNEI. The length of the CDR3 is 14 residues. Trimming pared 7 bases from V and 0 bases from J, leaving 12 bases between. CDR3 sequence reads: CASKNRETNYGYTF. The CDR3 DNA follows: TGTGCCAGCAAGAACAGGGAAACTAACTATGGCTACACCTTC. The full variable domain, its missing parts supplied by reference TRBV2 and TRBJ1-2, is EPEVTQTPSHQVTQMGQEVILRCVPISNHLYFYWYRQILGQKVEFLVSFYNNEISEKSEIFDDQFSVERPDGSNFTLKIRSTKLEDSAMYFCASKNRETNYGYTFGSGTRLTVV.

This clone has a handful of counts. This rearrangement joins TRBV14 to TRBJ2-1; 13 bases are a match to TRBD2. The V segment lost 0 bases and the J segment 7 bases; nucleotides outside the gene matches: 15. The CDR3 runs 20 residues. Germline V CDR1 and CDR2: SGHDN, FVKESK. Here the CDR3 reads CASSQDWRSRTSGSLNEQFF. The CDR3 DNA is TGTGCCAGCAGCCAAGATTGGCGTTCTCGGACTAGCGGGAGTTTAAATGAGCAGTTCTTC.

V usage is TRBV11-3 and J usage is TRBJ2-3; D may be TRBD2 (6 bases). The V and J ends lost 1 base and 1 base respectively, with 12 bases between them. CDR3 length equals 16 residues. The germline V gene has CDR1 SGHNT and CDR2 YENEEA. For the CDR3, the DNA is TGTGCCAGCAGCTTAGTCTCTGGCGGGGGCACAGATACGCAGTATTTT. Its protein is CASSLVSGGGTDTQYF. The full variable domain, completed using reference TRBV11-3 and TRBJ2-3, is EAGVVQSPRYKIIEKKQPVAFWCNPISGHNTLYWYLQNLGQGPELLIRYENEEAVDDSQLPKDRFSAERLKGVDSTLKIQPAELGDSAVYLCASSLVSGGGTDTQYFGPGTRLTVL.

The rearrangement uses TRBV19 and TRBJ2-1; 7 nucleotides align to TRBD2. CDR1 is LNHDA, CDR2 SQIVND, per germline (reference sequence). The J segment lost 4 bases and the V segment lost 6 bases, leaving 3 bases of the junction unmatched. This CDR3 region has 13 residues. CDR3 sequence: CASSLAEYNEQFF. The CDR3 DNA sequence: TGTGCCAGTAGCCTAGCGGAGTACAATGAGCAGTTCTTC.

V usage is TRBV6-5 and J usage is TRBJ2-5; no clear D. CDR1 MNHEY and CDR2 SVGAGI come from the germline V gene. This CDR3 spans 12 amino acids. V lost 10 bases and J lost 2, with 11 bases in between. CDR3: CATLTPQETQYF. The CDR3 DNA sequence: TGTGCCACCCTAACCCCTCAAGAGACCCAGTACTTC.

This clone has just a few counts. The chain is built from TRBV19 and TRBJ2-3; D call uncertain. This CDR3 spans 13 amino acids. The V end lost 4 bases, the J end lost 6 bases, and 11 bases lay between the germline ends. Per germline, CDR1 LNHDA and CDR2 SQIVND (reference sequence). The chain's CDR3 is CASSTSSSDTQYF. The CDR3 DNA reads TGTGCCAGTAGTACCTCTAGTTCGGATACGCAGTATTTT.

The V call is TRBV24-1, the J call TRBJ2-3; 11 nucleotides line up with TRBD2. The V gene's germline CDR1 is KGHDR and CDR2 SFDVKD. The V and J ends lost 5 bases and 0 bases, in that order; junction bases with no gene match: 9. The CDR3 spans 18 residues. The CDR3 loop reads CATSGGRTSGPSTDTQYF. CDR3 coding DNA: TGTGCCACCAGTGGAGGCCGGACTAGCGGGCCTAGCACAGATACGCAGTATTTT.

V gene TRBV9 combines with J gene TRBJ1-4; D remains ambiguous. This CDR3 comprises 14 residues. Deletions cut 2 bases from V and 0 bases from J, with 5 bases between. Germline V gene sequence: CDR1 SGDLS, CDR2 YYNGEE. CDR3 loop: CASSVAATNEKLFF. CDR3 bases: TGTGCCAGCAGCGTTGCAGCAACTAATGAAAAACTGTTTTTT.

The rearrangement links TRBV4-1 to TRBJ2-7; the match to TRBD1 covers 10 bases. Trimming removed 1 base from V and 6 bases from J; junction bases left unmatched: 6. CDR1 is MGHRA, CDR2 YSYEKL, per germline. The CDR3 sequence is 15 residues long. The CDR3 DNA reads TGCGCCAGCAGCCAAGGGAGACAGGGGGCCATCGAGCAGTACTTC. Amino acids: CASSQGRQGAIEQYF.

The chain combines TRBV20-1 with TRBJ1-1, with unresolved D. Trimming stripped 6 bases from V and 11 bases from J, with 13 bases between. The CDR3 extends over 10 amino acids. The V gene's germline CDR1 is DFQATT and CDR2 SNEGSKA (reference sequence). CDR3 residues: CSAPVLSAFF. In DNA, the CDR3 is TGCAGTGCCCCCGTCCTCTCGGCTTTCTTT.

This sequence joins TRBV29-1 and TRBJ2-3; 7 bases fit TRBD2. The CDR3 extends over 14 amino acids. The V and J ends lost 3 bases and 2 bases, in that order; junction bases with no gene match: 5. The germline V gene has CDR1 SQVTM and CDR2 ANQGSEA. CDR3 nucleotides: TGCAGCGTTGACGGCCTAGCGGACACAGATACGCAGTATTTT. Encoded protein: CSVDGLADTDTQYF.

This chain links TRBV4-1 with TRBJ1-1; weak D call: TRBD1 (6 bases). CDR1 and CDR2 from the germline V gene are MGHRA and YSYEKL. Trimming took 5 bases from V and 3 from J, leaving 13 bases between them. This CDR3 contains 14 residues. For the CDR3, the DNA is TGCGCCAGCAGCTACACAGGGACGGACACTGAAGCTTTCTTT. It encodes CASSYTGTDTEAFF.

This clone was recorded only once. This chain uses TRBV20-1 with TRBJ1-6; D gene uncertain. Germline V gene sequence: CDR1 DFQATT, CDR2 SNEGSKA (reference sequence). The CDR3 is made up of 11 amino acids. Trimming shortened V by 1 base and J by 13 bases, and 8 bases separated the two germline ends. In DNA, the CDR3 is TGCAGTGCTAGAGCCGGGAGGCCCCTCCACTTT. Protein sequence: CSARAGRPLHF.

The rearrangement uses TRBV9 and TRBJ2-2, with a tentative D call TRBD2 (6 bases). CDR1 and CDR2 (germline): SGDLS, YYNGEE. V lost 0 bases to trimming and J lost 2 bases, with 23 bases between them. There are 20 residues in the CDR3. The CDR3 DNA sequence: TGTGCCAGCAGCGTAGCTAGTAGTAGATCCGGGACTTATAACACCGGGGAGCTGTTTTTT. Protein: CASSVASSRSGTYNTGELFF.

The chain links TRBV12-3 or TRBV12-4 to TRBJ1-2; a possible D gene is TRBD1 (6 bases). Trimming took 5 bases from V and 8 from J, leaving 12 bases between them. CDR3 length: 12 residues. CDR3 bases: TGTGCCAGCAGTGGCAGGGGACCCGGCTACACCTTC. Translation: CASSGRGPGYTF.

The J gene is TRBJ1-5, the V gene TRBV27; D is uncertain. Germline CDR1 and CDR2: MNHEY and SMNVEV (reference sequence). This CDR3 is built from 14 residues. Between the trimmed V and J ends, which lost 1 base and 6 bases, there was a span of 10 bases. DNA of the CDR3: TGTGCCAGCAGTTTATGGGGAGTGGCTCAGCCCCAGCATTTT. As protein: CASSLWGVAQPQHF.

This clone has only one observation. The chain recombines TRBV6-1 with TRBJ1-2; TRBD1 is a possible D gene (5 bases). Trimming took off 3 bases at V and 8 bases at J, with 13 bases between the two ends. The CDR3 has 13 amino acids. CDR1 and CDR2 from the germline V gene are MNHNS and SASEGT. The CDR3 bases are TGTGCCAGCAGTGACCCGGGGGACTGGGGCTACACCTTC. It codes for CASSDPGDWGYTF.

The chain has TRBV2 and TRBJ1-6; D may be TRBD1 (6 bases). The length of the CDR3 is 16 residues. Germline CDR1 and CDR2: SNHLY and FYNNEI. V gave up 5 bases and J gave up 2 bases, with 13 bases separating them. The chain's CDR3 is CASSTLGAAYNSPLHF. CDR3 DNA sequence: TGTGCCAGCAGTACCCTGGGGGCCGCCTATAATTCACCCCTCCACTTT. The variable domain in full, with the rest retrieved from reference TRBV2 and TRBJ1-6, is EPEVTQTPSHQVTQMGQEVILRCVPISNHLYFYWYRQILGQKVEFLVSFYNNEISEKSEIFDDQFSVERPDGSNFTLKIRSTKLEDSAMYFCASSTLGAAYNSPLHFGNGTRLTVT.

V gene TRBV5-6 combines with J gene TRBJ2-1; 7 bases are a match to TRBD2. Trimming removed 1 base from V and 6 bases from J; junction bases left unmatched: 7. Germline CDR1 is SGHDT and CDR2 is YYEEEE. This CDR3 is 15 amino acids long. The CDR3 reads CASSLFAGVRNEQFF. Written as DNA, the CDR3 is TGTGCCAGCAGCTTGTTTGCGGGGGTACGCAATGAGCAGTTCTTC.

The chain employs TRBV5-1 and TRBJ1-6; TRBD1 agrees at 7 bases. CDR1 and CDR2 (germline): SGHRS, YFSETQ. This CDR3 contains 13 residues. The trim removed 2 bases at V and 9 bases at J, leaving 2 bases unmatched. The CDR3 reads CASSFDRVSPLHF. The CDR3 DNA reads TGCGCCAGCAGCTTTGACAGGGTTTCACCCCTCCACTTT.

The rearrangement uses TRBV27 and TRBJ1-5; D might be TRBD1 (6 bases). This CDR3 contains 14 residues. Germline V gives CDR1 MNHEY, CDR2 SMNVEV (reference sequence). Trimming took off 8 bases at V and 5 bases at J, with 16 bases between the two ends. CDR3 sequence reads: CASGTQGRDQPQHF. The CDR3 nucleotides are TGTGCCAGCGGTACACAGGGTCGGGATCAGCCCCAGCATTTT.

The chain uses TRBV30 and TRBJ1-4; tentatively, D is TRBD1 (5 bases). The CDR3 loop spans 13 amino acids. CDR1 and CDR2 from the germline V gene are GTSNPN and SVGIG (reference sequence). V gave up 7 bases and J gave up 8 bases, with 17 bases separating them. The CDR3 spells CASGRGLVEKLFF. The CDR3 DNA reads TGTGCCTCAGGCCGGGGGTTGGTAGAAAAACTGTTTTTT. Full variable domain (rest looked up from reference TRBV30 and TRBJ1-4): SQTIHQWPATLVQPVGSPLSLECTVEGTSNPNLYWYRQAAGRGLQLLFYSVGIGQISSEVPQNLSASRPQDRQFILSSKKLLLSDSGFYLCASGRGLVEKLFFGSGTQLSVL.

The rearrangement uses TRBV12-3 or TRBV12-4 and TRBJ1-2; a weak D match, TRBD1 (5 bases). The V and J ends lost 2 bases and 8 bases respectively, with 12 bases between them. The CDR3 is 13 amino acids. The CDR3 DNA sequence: TGTGCCAGCAGTTTATCTCAGGACATCGGCTACACCTTC. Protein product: CASSLSQDIGYTF.

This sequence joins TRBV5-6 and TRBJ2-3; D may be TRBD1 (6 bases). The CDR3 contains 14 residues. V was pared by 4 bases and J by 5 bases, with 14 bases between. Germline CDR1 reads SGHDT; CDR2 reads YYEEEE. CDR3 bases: TGTGCCAGCAGCGCTAATTCAGGGGAAGATACGCAGTATTTT. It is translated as CASSANSGEDTQYF.

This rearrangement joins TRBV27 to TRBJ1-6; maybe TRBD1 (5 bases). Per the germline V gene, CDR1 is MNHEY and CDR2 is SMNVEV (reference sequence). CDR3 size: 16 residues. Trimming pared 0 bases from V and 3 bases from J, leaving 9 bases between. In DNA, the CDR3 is TGTGCCAGCAGTTTATCGGGGGGGATCTATAATTCACCCCTCCACTTT. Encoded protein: CASSLSGGIYNSPLHF.

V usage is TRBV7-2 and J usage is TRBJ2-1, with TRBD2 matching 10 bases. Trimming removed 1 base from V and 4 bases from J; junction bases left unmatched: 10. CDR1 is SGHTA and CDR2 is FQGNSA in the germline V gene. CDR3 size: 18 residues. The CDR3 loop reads CASSLVSSGRAGYNEQFF. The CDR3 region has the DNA TGTGCCAGCAGCTTAGTTTCCAGCGGGAGGGCCGGTTACAATGAGCAGTTCTTC.

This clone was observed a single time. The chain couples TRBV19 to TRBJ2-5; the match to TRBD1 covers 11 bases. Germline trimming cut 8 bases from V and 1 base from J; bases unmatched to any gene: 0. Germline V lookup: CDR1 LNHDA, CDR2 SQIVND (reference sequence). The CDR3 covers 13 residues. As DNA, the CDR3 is TGTGCCAGTGGACAGGGGGCCCAAGAGACCCAGTACTTC. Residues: CASGQGAQETQYF.

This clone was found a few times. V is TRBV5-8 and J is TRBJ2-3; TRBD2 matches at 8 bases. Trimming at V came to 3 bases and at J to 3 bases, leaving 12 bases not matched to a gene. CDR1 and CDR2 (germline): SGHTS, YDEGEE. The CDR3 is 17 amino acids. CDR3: CASSYAERAGGTDTQYF. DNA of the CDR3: TGTGCCAGCAGCTATGCCGAACGGGCGGGAGGTACAGATACGCAGTATTTT.

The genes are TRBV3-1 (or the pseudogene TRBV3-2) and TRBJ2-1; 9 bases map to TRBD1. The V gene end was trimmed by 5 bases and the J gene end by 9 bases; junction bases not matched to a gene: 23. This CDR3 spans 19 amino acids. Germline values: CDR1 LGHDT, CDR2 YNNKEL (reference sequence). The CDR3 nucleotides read TGTGCCAGCAGCGCGACCGGGACAGGGACGTCCCAACGGACATTTGAGCAGTTCTTC. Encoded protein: CASSATGTGTSQRTFEQFF.